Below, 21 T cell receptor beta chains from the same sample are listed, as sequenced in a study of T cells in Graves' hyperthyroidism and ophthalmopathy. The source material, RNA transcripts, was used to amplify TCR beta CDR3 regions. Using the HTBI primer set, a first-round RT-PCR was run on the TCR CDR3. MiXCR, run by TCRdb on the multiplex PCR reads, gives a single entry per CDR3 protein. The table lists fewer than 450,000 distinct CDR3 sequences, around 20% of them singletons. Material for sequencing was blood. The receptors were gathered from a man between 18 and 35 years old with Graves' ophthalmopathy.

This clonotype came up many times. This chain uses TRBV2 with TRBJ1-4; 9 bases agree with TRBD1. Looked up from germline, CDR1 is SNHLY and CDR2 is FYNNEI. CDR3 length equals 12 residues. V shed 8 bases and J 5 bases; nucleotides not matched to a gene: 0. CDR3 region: CASDRGNEKLFF. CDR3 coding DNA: TGTGCCAGCGACAGGGGGAATGAAAAACTGTTTTTT. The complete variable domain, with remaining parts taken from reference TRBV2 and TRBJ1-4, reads EPEVTQTPSHQVTQMGQEVILRCVPISNHLYFYWYRQILGQKVEFLVSFYNNEISEKSEIFDDQFSVERPDGSNFTLKIRSTKLEDSAMYFCASDRGNEKLFFGSGTQLSVL.

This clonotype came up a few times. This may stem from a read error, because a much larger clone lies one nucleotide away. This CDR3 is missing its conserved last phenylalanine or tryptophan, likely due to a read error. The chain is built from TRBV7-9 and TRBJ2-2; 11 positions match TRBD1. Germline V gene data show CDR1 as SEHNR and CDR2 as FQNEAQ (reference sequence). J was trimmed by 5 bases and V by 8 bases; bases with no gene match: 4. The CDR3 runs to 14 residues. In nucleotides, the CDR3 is TGTGCCAGCGCGGGACAGGGGGATACCGGGGAGCTGTTTTTA. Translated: CASAGQGDTGELFL.

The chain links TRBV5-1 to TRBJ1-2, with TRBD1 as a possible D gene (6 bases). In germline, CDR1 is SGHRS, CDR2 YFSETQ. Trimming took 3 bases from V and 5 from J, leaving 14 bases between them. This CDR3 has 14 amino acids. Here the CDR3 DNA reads TGCGCCAGCAGCTATACAGGGTCGGCTTATGGCTACACCTTC. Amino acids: CASSYTGSAYGYTF.

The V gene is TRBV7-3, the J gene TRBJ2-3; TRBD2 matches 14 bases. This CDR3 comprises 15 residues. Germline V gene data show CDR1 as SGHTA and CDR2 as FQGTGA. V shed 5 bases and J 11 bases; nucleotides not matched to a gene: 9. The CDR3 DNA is TGTGCCAGCAGCGAAACCGGGACTAGCGGGGGAAGGCAGTATTTT. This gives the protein CASSETGTSGGRQYF. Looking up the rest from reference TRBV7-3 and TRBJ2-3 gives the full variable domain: GAGVSQTPSNKVTEKGKYVELRCDPISGHTALYWYRQSLGQGPEFLIYFQGTGAADDSGLPNDRFFAVRPEGSVSTLKIQRTERGDSAVYLCASSETGTSGGRQYFGPGTRLTVL.

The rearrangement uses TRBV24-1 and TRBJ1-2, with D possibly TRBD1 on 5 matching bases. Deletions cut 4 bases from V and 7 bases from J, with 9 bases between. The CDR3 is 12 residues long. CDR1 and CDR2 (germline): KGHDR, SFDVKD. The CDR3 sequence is CATSDAGGGYTF. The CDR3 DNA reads TGTGCCACCAGTGACGCGGGGGGTGGCTACACCTTC.

CDR3 protein: CASSLVLGPGNTIYF. The CDR3 nucleotides read TGTGCCAGCAGCTTGGTGCTGGGGCCTGGAAACACCATATATTTT. The V call is TRBV7-9, the J call TRBJ1-3; a possible D gene is TRBD1 (5 bases). V was cut by 3 bases and J by 2 bases, with 11 bases left in between. Germline lookup yields CDR1 SEHNR and CDR2 FQNEAQ (reference sequence). The CDR3 has 15 amino acids.

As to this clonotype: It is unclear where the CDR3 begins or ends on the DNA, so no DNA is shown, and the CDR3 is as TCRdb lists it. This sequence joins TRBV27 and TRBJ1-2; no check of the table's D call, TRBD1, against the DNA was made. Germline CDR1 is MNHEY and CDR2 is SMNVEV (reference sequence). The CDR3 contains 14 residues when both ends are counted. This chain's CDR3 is CASSTSTGNYGYTF.

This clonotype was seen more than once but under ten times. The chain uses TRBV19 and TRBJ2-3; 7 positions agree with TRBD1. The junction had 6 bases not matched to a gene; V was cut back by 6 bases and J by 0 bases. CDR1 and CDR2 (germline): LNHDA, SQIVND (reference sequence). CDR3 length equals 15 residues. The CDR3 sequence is CASSKLTGSTDTQYF. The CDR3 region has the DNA TGTGCCAGTAGCAAACTGACAGGGAGCACAGATACGCAGTATTTT. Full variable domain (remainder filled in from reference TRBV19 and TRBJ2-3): DGGITQSPKYLFRKEGQNVTLSCEQNLNHDAMYWYRQDPGQGLRLIYYSQIVNDFQKGDIAEGYSVSREKKESFPLTVTSAQKNPTAFYLCASSKLTGSTDTQYFGPGTRLTVL.

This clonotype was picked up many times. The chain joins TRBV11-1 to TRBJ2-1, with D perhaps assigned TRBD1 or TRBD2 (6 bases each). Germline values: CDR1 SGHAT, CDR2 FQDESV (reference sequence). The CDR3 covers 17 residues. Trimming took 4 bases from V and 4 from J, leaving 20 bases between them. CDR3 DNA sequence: TGTGCCAGCAGCTCAGCCACAGGGAGGATGGGGTACAATGAGCAGTTCTTC. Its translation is CASSSATGRMGYNEQFF.

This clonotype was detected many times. The CDR3 spells CASSLSSGGAGNTQYF. CDR3 sequence (DNA): TGTGCCAGCAGCTTATCTAGCGGGGGGGCCGGTAATACGCAGTATTTT. This chain connects TRBV7-2 to TRBJ2-3; TRBD2 matches at 12 bases. After removal of 2 bases from V and 7 bases from J, the junction contained 7 bases not matched to a gene. The V gene's germline CDR1 is SGHTA and CDR2 FQGNSA. This CDR3 contains 16 residues. Full variable domain (rest looked up from reference TRBV7-2 and TRBJ2-3): GAGVSQSPSNKVTEKGKDVELRCDPISGHTALYWYRQSLGQGLEFLIYFQGNSAPDKSGLPSDRFSAERTGGSVSTLTIQRTQQEDSAVYLCASSLSSGGAGNTQYFGPGTRLTVL.

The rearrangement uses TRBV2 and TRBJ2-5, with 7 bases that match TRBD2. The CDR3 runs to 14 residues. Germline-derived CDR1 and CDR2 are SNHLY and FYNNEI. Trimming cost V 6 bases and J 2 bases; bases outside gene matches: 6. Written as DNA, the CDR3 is TGTGCCAGCAGCGCCGAGGGAGGGCAAGAGACCCAGTACTTC. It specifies CASSAEGGQETQYF.

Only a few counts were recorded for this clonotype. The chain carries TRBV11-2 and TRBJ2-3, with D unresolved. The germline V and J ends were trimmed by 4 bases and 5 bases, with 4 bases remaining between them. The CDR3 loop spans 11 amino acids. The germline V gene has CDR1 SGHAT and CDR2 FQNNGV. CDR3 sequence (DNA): TGTGCCAGCAGCTGGCGAGATACGCAGTATTTT. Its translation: CASSWRDTQYF.

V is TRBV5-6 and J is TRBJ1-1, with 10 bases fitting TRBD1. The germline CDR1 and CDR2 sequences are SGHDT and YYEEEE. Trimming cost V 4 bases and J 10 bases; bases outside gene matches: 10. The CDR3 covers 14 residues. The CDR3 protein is CASSGGTGVIGAFF. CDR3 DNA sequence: TGTGCCAGCAGCGGCGGGACAGGGGTGATCGGAGCTTTCTTT.

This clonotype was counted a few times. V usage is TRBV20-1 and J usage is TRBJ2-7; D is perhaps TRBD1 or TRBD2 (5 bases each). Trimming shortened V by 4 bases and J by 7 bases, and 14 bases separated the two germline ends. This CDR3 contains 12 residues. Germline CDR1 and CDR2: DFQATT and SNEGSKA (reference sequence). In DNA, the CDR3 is TGCAGTGCTATGCAGGGCGGAGGAGAGCAGTACTTC. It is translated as CSAMQGGGEQYF.

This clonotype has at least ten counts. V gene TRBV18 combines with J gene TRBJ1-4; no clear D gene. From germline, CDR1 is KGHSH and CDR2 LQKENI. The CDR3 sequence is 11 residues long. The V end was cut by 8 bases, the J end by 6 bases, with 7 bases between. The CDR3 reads CASRRDEKLFF. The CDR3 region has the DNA TGTGCCAGCCGAAGGGATGAAAAACTGTTTTTT.

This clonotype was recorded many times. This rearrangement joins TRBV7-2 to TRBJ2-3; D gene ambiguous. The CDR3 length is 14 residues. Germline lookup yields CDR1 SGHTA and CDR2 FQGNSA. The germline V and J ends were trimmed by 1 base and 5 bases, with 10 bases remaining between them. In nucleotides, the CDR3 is TGTGCCAGCAGCTTAGGCAGGTTTCAAGATACGCAGTATTTT. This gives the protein CASSLGRFQDTQYF.

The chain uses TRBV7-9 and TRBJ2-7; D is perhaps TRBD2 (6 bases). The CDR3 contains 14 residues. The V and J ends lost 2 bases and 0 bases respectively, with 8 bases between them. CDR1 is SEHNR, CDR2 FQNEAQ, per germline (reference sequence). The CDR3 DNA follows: TGTGCCAGCAGCTTACGGGGGTTCTCCTACGAGCAGTACTTC. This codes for CASSLRGFSYEQYF.

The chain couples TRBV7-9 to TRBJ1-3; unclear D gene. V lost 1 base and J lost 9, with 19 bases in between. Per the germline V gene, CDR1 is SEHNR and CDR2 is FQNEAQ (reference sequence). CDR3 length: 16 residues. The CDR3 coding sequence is TGTGCCAGCAGCTTAGGGCGCCTCCACAGCCGTTGCACCATATATTTT. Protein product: CASSLGRLHSRCTIYF.

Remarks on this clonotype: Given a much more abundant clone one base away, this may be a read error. The CDR3 DNA is TGTGCCAGCAGTGCCCGGACAGGGGTACAAGAGACCCAGTACTTC. It encodes CASSARTGVQETQYF. The chain recombines TRBV6-1 with TRBJ2-5; 9 nucleotides match TRBD1. This CDR3 has 15 amino acids. Germline loops: CDR1 MNHNS, CDR2 SASEGT. V gave up 4 bases and J gave up 2 bases; unmatched junction bases: 5.

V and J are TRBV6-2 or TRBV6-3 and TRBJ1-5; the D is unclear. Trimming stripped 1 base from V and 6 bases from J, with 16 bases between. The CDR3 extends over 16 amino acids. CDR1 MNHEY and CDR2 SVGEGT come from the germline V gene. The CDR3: CASSYYDTPKRQPQHF. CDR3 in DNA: TGTGCCAGCAGTTACTACGACACCCCGAAACGTCAGCCCCAGCATTTT.

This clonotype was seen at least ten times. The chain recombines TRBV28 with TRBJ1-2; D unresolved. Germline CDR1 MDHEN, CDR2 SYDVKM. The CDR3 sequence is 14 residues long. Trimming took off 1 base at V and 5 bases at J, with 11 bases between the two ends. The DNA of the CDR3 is TGTGCCAGCAGTTTATCGGGCAGCGGATATGGCTACACCTTC. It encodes CASSLSGSGYGYTF.